What follows is one TCR beta chain and its context. Repertoires were generated with immunoSEQ multiplex PCR, while TCRdb's copy carries only in-frame clones and drops some. The sample has 600,000 to 750,000 clones; 72% are singletons. This record comes from a study of shared clonotypes between healthy human individuals. The CDR3 is 15 amino acids. Germline lookup yields CDR1 SGHRS and CDR2 YFSETQ. V lost 0 bases and J lost 2, with 9 bases in between. Every donor, a Caucasian adult, lived in Nashville, Tennessee. V and J are TRBV5-1 and TRBJ2-1; D unclear. The sample was memory CD4+ T cells sorted from blood. Subset denoted: CD45RA-negative fraction. The receptor's source is a woman aged 30 to 39 in good health. The CDR3 nucleotides are TGCGCCAGCAGCTTGGTAGAAAGTACCTACAATGAGCAGTTCTTC. Amino acids: CASSLVESTYNEQFF.